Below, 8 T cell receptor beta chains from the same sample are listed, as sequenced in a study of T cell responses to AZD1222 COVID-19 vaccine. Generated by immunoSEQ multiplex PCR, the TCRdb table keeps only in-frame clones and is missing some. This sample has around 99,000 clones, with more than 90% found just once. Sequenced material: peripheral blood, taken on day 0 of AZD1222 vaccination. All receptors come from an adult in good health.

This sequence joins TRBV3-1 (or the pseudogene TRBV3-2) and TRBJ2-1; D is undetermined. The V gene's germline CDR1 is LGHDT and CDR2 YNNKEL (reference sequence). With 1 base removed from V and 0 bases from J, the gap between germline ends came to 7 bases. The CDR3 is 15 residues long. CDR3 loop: CASSQGGSSYNEQFF. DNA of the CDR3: TGTGCCAGCAGCCAAGGGGGAAGCTCCTACAATGAGCAGTTCTTC.

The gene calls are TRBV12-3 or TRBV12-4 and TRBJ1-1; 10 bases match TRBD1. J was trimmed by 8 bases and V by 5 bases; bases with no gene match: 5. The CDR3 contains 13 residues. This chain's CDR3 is CASSIRQGAEAFF. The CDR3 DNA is TGTGCCAGCAGTATCCGACAGGGGGCAGAAGCTTTCTTT.

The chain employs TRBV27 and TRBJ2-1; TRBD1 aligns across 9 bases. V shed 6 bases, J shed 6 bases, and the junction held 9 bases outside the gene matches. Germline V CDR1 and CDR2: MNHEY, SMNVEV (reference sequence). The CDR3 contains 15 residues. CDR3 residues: CASSIQGATGNEQFF. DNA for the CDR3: TGTGCCAGCAGCATACAGGGGGCAACCGGCAATGAGCAGTTCTTC.

This CDR3 is CASSYSGLREQPQHF. The CDR3 coding sequence is TGTGCCAGCAGTTACTCCGGACTCAGGGAACAGCCCCAGCATTTT. The chain is built from TRBV6-5 and TRBJ1-5, with a possible D match to TRBD1 (5 bases). The CDR3 is 15 amino acids. Trimming removed 0 bases from V and 7 bases from J, with 13 bases in between. The V gene's germline CDR1 is MNHEY and CDR2 SVGAGI.

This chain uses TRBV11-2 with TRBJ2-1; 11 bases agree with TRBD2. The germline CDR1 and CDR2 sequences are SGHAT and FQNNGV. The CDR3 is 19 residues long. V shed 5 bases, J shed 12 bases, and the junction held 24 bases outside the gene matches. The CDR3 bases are TGTGCCAGCAGCGCACAAACCTCGGTTAGCGGGAGGGAGGGAGGTGGGCAGTTCTTC. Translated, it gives CASSAQTSVSGREGGGQFF. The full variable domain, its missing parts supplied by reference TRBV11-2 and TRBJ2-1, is EAGVAQSPRYKIIEKRQSVAFWCNPISGHATLYWYQQILGQGPKLLIQFQNNGVVDDSQLPKDRFSAERLKGVDSTLKIQPAKLEDSAVYLCASSAQTSVSGREGGGQFFGPGTRLTVL.

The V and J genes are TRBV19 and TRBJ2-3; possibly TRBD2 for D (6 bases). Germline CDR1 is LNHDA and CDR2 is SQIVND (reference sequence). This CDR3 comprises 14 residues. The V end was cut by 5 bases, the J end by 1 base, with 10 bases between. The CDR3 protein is CASSRDFRTDTQYF. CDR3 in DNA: TGTGCCAGTAGTCGGGACTTTCGCACAGATACGCAGTATTTT.

CDR3 region: CASSSPNQPQHF. Here the CDR3 DNA reads TGTGCCAGCTCAAGTCCTAATCAGCCCCAGCATTTT. This chain joins TRBV18 and TRBJ1-5; D is uncertain. This CDR3 region has 12 residues. Germline CDR1 reads KGHSH; CDR2 reads LQKENI. V was trimmed by 5 bases and J by 4 bases, leaving 6 bases between them.

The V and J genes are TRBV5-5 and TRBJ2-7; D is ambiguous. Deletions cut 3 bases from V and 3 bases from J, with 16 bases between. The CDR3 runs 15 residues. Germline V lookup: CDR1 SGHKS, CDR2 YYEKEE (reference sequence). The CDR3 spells CASSWGTFSYYEQYF. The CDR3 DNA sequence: TGTGCCAGCAGCTGGGGAACCTTTTCTTACTACGAGCAGTACTTC. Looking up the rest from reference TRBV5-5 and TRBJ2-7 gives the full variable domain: DAGVTQSPTHLIKTRGQQVTLRCSPISGHKSVSWYQQVLGQGPQFIFQYYEKEERGRGNFPDRFSARQFPNYSSELNVNALLLGDSALYLCASSWGTFSYYEQYFGPGTRLTVT.